This T cell receptor beta chain came from a study of T cell repertoires in cytomegalovirus infection (dated by TCRdb to 2018 to 2020). With respect to the entire study: Donor HLA type was relevant to the analysis, as public TCR beta signatures indicated carriage of CMV infection together with the matching HLA type. What the work shows at the level of the full study, not this receptor alone: In both this cohort and an independent cohort of 352 donors, the cumulative frequency of public TCR beta family members distinguished carriers of CMV infection plus the relevant HLA type. The ex vivo response was dominated by HLA-C-restricted CMV-specific TCR beta clonotypes, and the single most frequent clonotype in two of eight donors was supplied by these HLA-C-restricted clonotypes.

The germline ends are 11 bases apart after V is trimmed by 2 bases and J by 1 base. The germline V gene gives CDR1 as KGHSH and CDR2 as LQKENI. Its CDR3 holds 15 amino acids, cysteine through phenylalanine. Only the CDR3 portion is preserved as DNA: 45 bases, with reading frame beginning at the first base. These reads were obtained on an Illumina HiSeq 1500. The public sequencing data were trimmed at Q25 with fastp and processed into clonotypes with MiXCR by TCRdb, which kept only in-frame beta chains. Rows are unified per CDR3 protein, each entry keeping the most common DNA and genes. The table for this sample lists some 400,000 distinct CDR3 sequences; 31% of them were counted only once. The biggest ten clones account for roughly 15% of the sample. Comments on this clonotype: Its antigen remains undetermined. One base away there is no much larger clone; base qualities are not given.

The TCR originated in a human donor in good health (CMV status not recorded). Some clones in this sample may be carry-over from other donors' samples. What was sequenced was PBMCs. The V and J genes are TRBV18 and TRBJ1-1; there is no confident call for the D gene. The CDR3 region has the sequence CASSPDGRENTEAFF. The nucleotides read TGTGCCAGCTCACCAGATGGGAGGGAGAACACTGAAGCTTTCTTT. Joined to the reference TRBV18 and TRBJ1-1 proteins, this CDR3 gives the full variable domain: NAGVMQNPRHLVRRRGQEARLRCSPMKGHSHVYWYRQLPEEGLKFMVYLQKENIIDESGMPKERFSAEFPKEGPSILRIQQVVRGDSAAYFCASSPDGRENTEAFFGQGTRLTVV.